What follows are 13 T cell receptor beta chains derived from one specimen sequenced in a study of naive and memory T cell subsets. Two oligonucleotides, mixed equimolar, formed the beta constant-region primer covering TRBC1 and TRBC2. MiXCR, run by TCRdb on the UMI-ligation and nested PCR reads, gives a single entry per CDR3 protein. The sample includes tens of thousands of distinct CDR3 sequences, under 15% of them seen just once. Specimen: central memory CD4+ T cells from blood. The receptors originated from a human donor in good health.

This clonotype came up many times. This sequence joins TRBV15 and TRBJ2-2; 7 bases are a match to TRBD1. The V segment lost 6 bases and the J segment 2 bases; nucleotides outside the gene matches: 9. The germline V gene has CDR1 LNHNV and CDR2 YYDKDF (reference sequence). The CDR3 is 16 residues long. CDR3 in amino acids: CATRTGTARNTGELFF. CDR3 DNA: TGTGCCACCAGAACCGGGACAGCTAGAAACACCGGGGAGCTGTTTTTT.

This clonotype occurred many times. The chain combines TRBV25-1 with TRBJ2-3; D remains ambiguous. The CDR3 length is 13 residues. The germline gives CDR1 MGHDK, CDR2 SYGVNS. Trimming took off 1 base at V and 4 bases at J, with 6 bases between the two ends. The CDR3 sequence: CASSEFKPDTQYF. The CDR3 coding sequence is TGTGCCAGCAGTGAATTCAAGCCAGATACGCAGTATTTT.

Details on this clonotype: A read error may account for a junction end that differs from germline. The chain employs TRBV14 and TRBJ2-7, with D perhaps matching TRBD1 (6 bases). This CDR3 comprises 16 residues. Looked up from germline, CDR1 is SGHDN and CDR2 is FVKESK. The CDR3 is CASSQQISRGSDEQYF. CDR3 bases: TGTGCCAGCAGCCAACAAATATCCAGGGGCTCCGACGAGCAGTACTTC.

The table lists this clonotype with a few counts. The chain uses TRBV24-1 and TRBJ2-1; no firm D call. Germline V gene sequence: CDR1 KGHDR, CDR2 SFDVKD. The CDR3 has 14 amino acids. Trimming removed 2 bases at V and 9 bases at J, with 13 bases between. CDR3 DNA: TGTGCCACCAGTGATTGGGCACACGATGGTGAGCAGTTCTTC. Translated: CATSDWAHDGEQFF.

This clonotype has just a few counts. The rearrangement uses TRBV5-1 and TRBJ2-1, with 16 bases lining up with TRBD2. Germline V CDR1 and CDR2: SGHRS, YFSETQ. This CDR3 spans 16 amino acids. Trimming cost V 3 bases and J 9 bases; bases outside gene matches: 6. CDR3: CASSSGLAGGLVEQFF. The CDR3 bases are TGCGCCAGCAGCTCGGGACTAGCGGGAGGGCTCGTTGAGCAGTTCTTC.

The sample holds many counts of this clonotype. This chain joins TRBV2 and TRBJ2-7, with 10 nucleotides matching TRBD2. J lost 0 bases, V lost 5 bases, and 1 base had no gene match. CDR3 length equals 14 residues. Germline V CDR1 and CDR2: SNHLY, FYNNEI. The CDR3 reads CASSTSGNSYEQYF. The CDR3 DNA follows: TGTGCCAGCAGTACTAGCGGGAACTCCTACGAGCAGTACTTC.

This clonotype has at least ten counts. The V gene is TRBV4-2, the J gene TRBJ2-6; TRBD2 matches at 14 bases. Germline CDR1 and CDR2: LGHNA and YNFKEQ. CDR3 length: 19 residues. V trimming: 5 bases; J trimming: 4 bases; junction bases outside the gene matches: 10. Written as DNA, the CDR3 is TGTGCCAGCAGCAAAGGGACTAGCGGGAGTGGGGTCGGGGCCAACGTCCTGACTTTC. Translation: CASSKGTSGSGVGANVLTF.

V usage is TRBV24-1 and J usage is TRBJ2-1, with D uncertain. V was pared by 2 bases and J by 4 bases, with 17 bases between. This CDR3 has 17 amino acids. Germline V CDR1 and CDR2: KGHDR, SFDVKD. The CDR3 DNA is TGTGCCACCAGTGATTCGACTGTAGGTCGATCGTACAATGAGCAGTTCTTC. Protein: CATSDSTVGRSYNEQFF.

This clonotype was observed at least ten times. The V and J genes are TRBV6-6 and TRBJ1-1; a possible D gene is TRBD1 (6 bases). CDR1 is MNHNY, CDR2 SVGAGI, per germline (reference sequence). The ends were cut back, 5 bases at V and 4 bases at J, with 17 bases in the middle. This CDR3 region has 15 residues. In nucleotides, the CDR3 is TGTGCCAGCAGTACCATCATCGGAGGGGGCACTGAAGCTTTCTTT. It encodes CASSTIIGGGTEAFF.

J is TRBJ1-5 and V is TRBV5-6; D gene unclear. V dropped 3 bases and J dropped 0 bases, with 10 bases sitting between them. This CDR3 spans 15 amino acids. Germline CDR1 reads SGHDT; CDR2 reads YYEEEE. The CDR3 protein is CASSSTVYSNQPQHF. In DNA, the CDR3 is TGTGCCAGCAGCTCGACGGTTTATAGCAATCAGCCCCAGCATTTT.

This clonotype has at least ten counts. CDR3 region: CSVVGLAYEQYF. The CDR3 DNA sequence: TGCAGCGTAGTCGGACTCGCCTACGAGCAGTACTTC. This chain connects TRBV29-1 to TRBJ2-7, with TRBD2 as a possible D gene (5 bases). This CDR3 has 12 amino acids. The V gene lost 6 bases and the J gene lost 2 bases, with 11 bases spanning the gap. Germline V gene data show CDR1 as SQVTM and CDR2 as ANQGSEA.

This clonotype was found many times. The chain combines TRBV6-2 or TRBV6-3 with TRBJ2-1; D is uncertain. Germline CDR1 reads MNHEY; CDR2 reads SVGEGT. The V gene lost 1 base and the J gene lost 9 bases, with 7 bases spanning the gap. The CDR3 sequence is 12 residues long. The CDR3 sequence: CASSYWGGEQFF. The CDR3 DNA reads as TGTGCCAGCAGTTACTGGGGTGGTGAGCAGTTCTTC.

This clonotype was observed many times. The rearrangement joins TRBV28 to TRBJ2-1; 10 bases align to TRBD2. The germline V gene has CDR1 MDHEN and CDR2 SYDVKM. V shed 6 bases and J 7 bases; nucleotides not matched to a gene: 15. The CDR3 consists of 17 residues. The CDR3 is CASSSLTSGRAGNEQFF. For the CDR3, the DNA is TGTGCCAGCAGCTCCCTCACCAGCGGGAGGGCTGGAAATGAGCAGTTCTTC.